The present TCR beta chain was sequenced within a study of blood T cell repertoires in COVID-19 (dated by TCRdb to about 2020). For context, the study as a whole: Samples from collaborators originated in the United States, Italy and Spain and spanned both the acute and convalescent phases of COVID-19. The material from the prospective study consisted of cDNA or gDNA derived from T cells, B-cell-depleted T cells, or PBMCs. Subjects who had been exposed to COVID-19, were actively infected with it, or had recovered from it provided the deeply sampled blood TCRbeta repertoires that made up the dataset. The repertoires were released in a freely available public database intended as a resource for research on the immune response to SARS-CoV-2. Samples came from the ongoing ImmuneRACE study (first 160 participants) plus 1,254 subjects from 6 global collaborators. The sample metadata nearly always contained a de-identified subject ID, COVID-19 status, age in years and sex. Where available, HLA class I and class II types were taken from metadata supplied by the sample provider and were not determined by assay-based typing.

The germline V gene provides CDR1 LGHNT and CDR2 FRNRAP. Inclusive of the bounding cysteine and phenylalanine, the CDR3 is 15 residues long. Of the read, only the CDR3 DNA is kept; its 45 bases are in frame from base 1. After removal of 5 bases from V and 4 bases from J, the junction retains 7 bases not matched to a gene. What the research found in general, with its limitations: The quantity of clinical and demographic metadata differed by source and by participant and was supplied without curation.

The immunoSEQ Assay, a bias-controlled multiplex PCR, was used to amplify TCRbeta CDR3 regions from genomic DNA. The study's processing was this. The number of nucleated cells in each sample was estimated from the amplification of reference gene primers within the assay. To quantify the absolute abundance of each unique TCRbeta CDR3 rearrangement, sequence reads were collapsed and filtered. For each sample, productive Simpson clonality was calculated as the square root of Simpson's diversity index across productive rearrangements. Entries here come from immuneACCESS through TCRdb and include only in-frame sequences with V and J called. Some clones fail to appear in such tables; in the studies checked, an unresolved V gene covers under half of the shortfall, and the cause of the remainder is unknown. That table furnishes V, J and clone size, whereas the DNA furnished D and trimming. The sample yields more than 250,000 clones; nearly 90% were counted once. Approximately 5.3% of the sample comes from the top ten.

Concerning this clone itself: Its antigen is unknown. Nothing much larger sits one base from this clone, and base qualities are not available.

In the prospective study, participants were roughly 18 to 90 years old, resided in about 25 geographic areas of the United States, and were enrolled through a virtual design. To assign participants to cohorts, the prospective study relied on clinical history that participants themselves reported in a screening survey and a study questionnaire. ImmuneRACE Cohort 3 recovered participants were defined by two consecutive negative NP/OP PCR tests, healthcare professional clearance, or symptom resolution. In the prospective study, whole blood, serum and a nasopharyngeal or oropharyngeal swab were collected from each participant by mobile phlebotomists. Additional blood draws and questionnaires over a 2-month period could optionally be provided by prospective study participants. Before DNA extraction, prospective study blood samples were shipped either frozen or at room temperature.

The sequence derives from a woman aged 25 to 39 who had recovered from COVID-19. Sequencing was carried out using PBMCs or T cells enriched from blood (not recorded which). The chain is assembled from TRBV12-5 and TRBJ2-3; 9 middle bases align to TRBD1. The CDR3 region: CASGPGDREADTQYF. DNA sequence: TGTGCTAGTGGTCCTGGGGACAGGGAGGCAGATACGCAGTATTTT. Joined to the reference TRBV12-5 and TRBJ2-3 proteins, this CDR3 gives the full variable domain: DARVTQTPRHKVTEMGQEVTMRCQPILGHNTVFWYRQTMMQGLELLAYFRNRAPLDDSGMPKDRFSAEMPDATLATLKIQPSEPRDSAVYFCASGPGDREADTQYFGPGTRLTVL.